This T cell receptor beta chain was recorded in a study of T cells in Graves' hyperthyroidism and ophthalmopathy. Amplification targeted TCR beta CDR3 regions from RNA transcripts. Using the HTBI primer set, a first-round RT-PCR was run on the TCR CDR3. TCRdb used MiXCR to reprocess the multiplex PCR reads, holding one entry per CDR3 protein. The sample includes about 400,000 distinct CDR3 sequences, about 15% seen only once; the top ten take less than 35%. Findings of the study overall: Prediction of ophthalmopathy progression came a median about 6 months pre-onset.

A word on this clonotype: Its antigen is still unknown.

Germline CDR1 and CDR2: MNHEY and SVGAGI. The length of the CDR3 is 14 residues. V was pared by 4 bases and J by 7 bases, with 7 bases of the junction left unmatched. The gene calls are TRBV6-5 and TRBJ1-3; TRBD1 matches at 7 bases. The receptor comes from a woman aged 25 to 39 with Graves' hyperthyroidism. The sample consisted of blood. The CDR3 sequence: CASSLTTGMNTIYF. The CDR3 DNA is TGTGCCAGCAGTTTGACGACAGGGATGAACACCATATATTTT.